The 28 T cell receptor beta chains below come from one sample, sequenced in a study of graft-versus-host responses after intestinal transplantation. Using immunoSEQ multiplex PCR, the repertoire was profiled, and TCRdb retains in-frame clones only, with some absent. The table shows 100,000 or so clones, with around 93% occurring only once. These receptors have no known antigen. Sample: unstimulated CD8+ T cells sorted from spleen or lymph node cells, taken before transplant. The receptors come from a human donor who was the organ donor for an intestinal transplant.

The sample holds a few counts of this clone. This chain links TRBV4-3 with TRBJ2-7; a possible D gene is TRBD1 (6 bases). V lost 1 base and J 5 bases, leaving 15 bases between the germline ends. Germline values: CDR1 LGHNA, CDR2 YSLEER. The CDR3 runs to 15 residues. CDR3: CASSQAVWQGNEQYF. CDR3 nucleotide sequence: TGCGCCAGCAGCCAAGCTGTTTGGCAGGGGAACGAGCAGTACTTC.

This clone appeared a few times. In nucleotides, the CDR3 is TGTGCCAGCAGCGTAGGGATAGACAGGGCCTACGAGCAGTACTTC. Amino acids: CASSVGIDRAYEQYF. The chain links TRBV9 to TRBJ2-7, with 7 bases aligning to TRBD1. The V gene end was trimmed by 0 bases and the J gene end by 2 bases; junction bases not matched to a gene: 5. The CDR3 is 15 amino acids. Germline-derived CDR1 and CDR2 are SGDLS and YYNGEE.

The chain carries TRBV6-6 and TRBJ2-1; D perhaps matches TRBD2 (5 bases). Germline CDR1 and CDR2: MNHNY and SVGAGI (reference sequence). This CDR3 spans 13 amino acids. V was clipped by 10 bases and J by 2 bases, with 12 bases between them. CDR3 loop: CATSVSAYNEQFF. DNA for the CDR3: TGTGCCACGTCCGTTAGCGCCTACAATGAGCAGTTCTTC.

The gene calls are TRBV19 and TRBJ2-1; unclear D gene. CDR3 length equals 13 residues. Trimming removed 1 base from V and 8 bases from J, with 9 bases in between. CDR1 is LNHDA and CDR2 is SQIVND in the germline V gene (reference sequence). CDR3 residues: CASSIVPAHEQFF. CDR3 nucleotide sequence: TGTGCCAGTAGTATAGTCCCAGCGCATGAGCAGTTCTTC.

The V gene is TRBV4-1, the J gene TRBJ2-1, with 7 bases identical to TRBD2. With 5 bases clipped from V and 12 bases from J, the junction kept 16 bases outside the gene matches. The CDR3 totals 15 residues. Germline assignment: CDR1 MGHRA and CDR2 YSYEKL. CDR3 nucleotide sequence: TGCGCCAGCAGCGTAACAGGACTCGGGGGGATTGGGCAGTTCTTC. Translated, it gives CASSVTGLGGIGQFF.

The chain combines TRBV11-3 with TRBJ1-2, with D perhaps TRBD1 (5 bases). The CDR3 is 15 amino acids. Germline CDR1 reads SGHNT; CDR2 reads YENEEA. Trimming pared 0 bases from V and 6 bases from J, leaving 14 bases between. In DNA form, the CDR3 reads TGTGCCAGCAGCTTAGATGGTCGGGGAGGGGATGGCTACACCTTC. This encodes CASSLDGRGGDGYTF.

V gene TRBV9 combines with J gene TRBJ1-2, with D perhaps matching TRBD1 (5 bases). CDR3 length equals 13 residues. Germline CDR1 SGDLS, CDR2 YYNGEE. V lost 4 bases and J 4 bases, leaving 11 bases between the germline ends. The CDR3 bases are TGTGCCAGCAGCCCGGGGGACCTCTATGGCTACACCTTC. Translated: CASSPGDLYGYTF.

CDR3 in amino acids: CASSSHPLGGGTDTQYF. In nucleotides, the CDR3 is TGTGCCAGCAGTTCTCATCCACTGGGAGGGGGTACAGATACGCAGTATTTT. The gene calls are TRBV28 and TRBJ2-3, with D maybe TRBD2 (7 bases). Germline loops: CDR1 MDHEN, CDR2 SYDVKM. The CDR3 is made up of 17 amino acids. V shed 4 bases and J shed 3 bases, with 20 bases lying between them.

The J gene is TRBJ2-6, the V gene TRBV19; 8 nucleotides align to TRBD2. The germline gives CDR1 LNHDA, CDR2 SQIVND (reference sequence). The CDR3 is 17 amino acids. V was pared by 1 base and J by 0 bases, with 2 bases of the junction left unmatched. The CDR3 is CASSIGSGTSGANVLTF. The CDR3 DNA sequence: TGTGCCAGTAGTATAGGTAGCGGGACCTCTGGGGCCAACGTCCTGACTTTC.

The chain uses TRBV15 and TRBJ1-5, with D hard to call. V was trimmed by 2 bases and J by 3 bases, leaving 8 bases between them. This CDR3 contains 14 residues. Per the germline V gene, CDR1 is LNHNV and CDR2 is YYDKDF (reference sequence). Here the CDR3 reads CATSRPSDNQPQHF. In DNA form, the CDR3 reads TGTGCCACCAGCAGACCGTCAGACAATCAGCCCCAGCATTTT.

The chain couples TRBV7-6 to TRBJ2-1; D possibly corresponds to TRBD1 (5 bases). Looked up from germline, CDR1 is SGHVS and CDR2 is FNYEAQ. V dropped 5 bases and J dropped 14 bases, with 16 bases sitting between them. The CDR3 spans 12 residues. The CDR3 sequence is CASSRFGAPKFF. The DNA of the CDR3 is TGTGCCAGCAGCCGCTTTGGGGCCCCCAAGTTCTTC. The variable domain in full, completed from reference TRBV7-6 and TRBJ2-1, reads GAGVSQSPRYKVTKRGQDVALRCDPISGHVSLYWYRQALGQGPEFLTYFNYEAQQDKSGLPNDRFSAERPEGSISTLTIQRTEQRDSAMYRCASSRFGAPKFFGPGTRLTVL.

The CDR3 DNA reads as TGTGCCAGCAGTCCGTGGACAAGTGGCGACGAGCAGTACTTC. Its protein is CASSPWTSGDEQYF. This chain joins TRBV27 and TRBJ2-7, with D maybe TRBD1 (5 bases). The CDR3 contains 14 residues. Trimming took 5 bases from V and 5 from J, leaving 16 bases between them. The germline CDR1 and CDR2 sequences are MNHEY and SMNVEV (reference sequence).

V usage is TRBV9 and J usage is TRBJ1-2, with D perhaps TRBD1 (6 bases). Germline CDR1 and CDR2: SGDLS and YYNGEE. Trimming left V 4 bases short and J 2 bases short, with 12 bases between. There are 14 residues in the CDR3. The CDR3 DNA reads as TGTGCCAGCAGCTACCCGACAGGCAACTATGGCTACACCTTC. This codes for CASSYPTGNYGYTF.

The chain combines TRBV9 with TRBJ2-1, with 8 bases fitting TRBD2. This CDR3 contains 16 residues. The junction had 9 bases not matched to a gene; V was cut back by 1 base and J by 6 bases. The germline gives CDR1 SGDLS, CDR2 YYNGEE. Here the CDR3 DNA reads TGTGCCAGCAGCGTACGGCCGGGGGGGCCTCGCAATGAGCAGTTCTTC. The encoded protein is CASSVRPGGPRNEQFF.

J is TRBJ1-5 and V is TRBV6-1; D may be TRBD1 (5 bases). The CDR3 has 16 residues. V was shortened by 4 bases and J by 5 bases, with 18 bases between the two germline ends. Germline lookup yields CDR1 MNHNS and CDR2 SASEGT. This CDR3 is CASSVGGSRYDQPQHF. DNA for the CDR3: TGTGCCAGCAGTGTTGGGGGGTCTCGGTATGATCAGCCCCAGCATTTT.

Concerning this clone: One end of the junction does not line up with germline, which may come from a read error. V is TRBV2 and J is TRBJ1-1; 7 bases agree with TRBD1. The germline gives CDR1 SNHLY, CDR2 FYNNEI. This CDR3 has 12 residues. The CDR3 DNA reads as TGTGCCAGCAGGGAAACCCCGGGACAGTGGGCCTTT. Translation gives CASRETPGQWAF.

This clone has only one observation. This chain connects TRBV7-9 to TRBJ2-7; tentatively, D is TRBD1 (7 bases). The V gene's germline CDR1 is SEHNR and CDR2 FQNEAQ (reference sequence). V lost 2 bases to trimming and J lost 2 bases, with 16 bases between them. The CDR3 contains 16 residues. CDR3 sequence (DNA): TGTGCCAGCAGCTTACTCTTCGGAGGGACAGCCTACGAGCAGTACTTC. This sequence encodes CASSLLFGGTAYEQYF.

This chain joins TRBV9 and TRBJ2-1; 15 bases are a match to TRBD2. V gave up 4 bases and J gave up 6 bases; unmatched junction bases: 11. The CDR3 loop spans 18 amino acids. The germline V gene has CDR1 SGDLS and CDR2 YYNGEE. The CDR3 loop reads CASSFGLAGGRGPNEQFF. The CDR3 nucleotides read TGTGCCAGCAGCTTTGGACTAGCGGGAGGGAGGGGACCCAATGAGCAGTTCTTC.

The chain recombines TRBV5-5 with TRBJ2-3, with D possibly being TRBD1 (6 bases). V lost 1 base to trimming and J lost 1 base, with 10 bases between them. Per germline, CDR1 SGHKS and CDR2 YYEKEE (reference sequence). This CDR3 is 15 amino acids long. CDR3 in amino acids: CASSLKGVRTDTQYF. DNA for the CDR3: TGTGCCAGCAGCTTGAAGGGGGTACGCACAGATACGCAGTATTTT.

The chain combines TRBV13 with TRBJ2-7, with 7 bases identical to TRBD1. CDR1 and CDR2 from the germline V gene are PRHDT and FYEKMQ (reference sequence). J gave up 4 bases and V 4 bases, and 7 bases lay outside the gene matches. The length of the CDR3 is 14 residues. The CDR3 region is CASSSGTVTYEQYF. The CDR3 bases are TGTGCCAGCAGCTCCGGGACAGTGACTTACGAGCAGTACTTC.

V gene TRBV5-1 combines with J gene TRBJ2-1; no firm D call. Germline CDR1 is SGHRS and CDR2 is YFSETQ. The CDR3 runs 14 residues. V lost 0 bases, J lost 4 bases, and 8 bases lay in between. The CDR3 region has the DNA TGCGCCAGCAGCTTGGAAGGCGGTTACAATGAGCAGTTCTTC. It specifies CASSLEGGYNEQFF.

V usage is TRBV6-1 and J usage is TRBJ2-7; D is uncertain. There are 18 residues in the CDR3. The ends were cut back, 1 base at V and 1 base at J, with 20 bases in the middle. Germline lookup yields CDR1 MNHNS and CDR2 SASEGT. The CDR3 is CASSEGAADLSWSYEQYF. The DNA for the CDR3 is TGTGCCAGCAGTGAAGGGGCAGCAGACCTAAGTTGGTCCTACGAGCAGTACTTC.

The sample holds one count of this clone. In DNA form, the CDR3 reads TGTGCCAGCAGTCATCTTGCGGGGCCCTACAATGAGCAGTTCTTC. Protein product: CASSHLAGPYNEQFF. This rearrangement joins TRBV7-2 to TRBJ2-1, with D perhaps matching TRBD2 (6 bases). The CDR3 totals 15 residues. Germline V gene sequence: CDR1 SGHTA, CDR2 FQGNSA. V lost 6 bases, J lost 2 bases, and 14 bases lay in between.

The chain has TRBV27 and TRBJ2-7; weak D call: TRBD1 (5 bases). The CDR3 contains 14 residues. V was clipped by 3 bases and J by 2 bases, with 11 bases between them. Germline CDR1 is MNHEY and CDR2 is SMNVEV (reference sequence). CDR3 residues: CASSFQARAYEQYF. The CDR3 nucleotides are TGTGCCAGCAGTTTCCAGGCCAGGGCCTACGAGCAGTACTTC.

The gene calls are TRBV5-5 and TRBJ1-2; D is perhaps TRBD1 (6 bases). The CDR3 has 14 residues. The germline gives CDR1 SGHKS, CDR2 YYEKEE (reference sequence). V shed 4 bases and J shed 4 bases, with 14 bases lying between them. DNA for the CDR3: TGTGCCAGCAGCCCCTGGGGGGGCGGCTATGGCTACACCTTC. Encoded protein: CASSPWGGGYGYTF.

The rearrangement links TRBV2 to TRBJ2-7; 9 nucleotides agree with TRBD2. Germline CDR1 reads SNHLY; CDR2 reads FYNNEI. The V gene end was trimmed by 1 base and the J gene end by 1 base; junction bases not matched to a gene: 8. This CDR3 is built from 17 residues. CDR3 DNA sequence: TGTGCCAGCAGTGAAGGTGGTAGCGGGGGCCCTTCCTACGAGCAGTACTTC. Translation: CASSEGGSGGPSYEQYF.

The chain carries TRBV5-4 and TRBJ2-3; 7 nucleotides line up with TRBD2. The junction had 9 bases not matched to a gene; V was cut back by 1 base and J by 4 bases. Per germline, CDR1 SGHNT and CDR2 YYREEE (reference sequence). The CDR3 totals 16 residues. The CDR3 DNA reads TGTGCCAGCAGCTTGCTCCTACGGGGGGATGCAGATACGCAGTATTTT. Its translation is CASSLLLRGDADTQYF. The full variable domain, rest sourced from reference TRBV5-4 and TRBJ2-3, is ETGVTQSPTHLIKTRGQQVTLRCSSQSGHNTVSWYQQALGQGPQFIFQYYREEENGRGNFPPRFSGLQFPNYSSELNVNALELDDSALYLCASSLLLRGDADTQYFGPGTRLTVL.

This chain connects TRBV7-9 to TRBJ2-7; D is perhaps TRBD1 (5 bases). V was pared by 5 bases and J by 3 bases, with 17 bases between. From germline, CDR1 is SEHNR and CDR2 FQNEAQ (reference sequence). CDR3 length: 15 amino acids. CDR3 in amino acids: CASSAPQGMVYEQYF. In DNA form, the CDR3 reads TGTGCCAGCAGCGCACCCCAGGGAATGGTCTACGAGCAGTACTTC.